The clone carrying this T cell receptor (beta chain) came up once. What it binds is not known. The PCR had 60 Vbeta and 13 Jbeta primers. In the authors' methods: Unique TCR beta chains numbered about 79 million in a later analysis, with about 11 million shared. Libraries were prepared by immunoSEQ multiplex PCR; TCRdb keeps only in-frame clonotypes and omits some of them. The D gene and trimming were derived from the DNA, and the V and J assignments and clone size from that table. The sample lists more than 150,000 clones, about 80% occurring once. Unmatched junction bases numbered 5, after V lost 0 bases and J lost 7 bases. Germline CDR1 LGHNA, CDR2 YSLEER. The CDR3 contains 15 residues. The record originates from a study of cytomegalovirus exposure and HLA in healthy donors. Study-level results: An analysis done earlier found most TCR beta V segments productive about 87% or about 30% of the time. Follow-up analysis seemed to connect common viral pathogens with several of the most significant clusters identified. Several V segments, TRBV6-2 and TRBV6-3 among them, could not be told apart and were dropped.

The chain joins TRBV4-3 to TRBJ2-1; 8 bases are shared with TRBD2. The sequence came from a man between 18 and 29 years old in good health and CMV-seronegative. Source material: PBMCs. The DNA of the CDR3 is TGCGCCAGCAGCCAAGATACTGAGCGGGGGAATGAGCAGTTCTTC. It translates to CASSQDTERGNEQFF.